One sample yielded the 26 T cell receptor beta chains listed below, sequenced in a study of cytotoxic CD8 clonotypes in ibrutinib-treated CLL. Assay used: immunoSEQ multiplex PCR; TCRdb lists only in-frame clones, some missing. The sample yields some 50,000 clones, around 52% seen once. Sequenced material: PBMCs, taken after 24 months of ibrutinib treatment. These receptors were taken from a human donor with chronic lymphocytic leukemia.

The chain links TRBV5-1 to TRBJ1-2; 10 nucleotides align to TRBD1. The germline V gene has CDR1 SGHRS and CDR2 YFSETQ. The CDR3 extends over 14 amino acids. Trimming took 1 base from V and 6 from J; bases not matched to a gene: 3. The CDR3 here is CASSLIGTGDGYTF. The CDR3 coding sequence is TGCGCCAGCAGCTTGATCGGGACAGGGGATGGCTACACCTTC.

A few counts support this clone. The chain recombines TRBV27 with TRBJ2-7; TRBD1 matches at 7 bases. Losses at the gene ends were 5 bases for V and 6 bases for J; bases not matched to a gene: 10. Germline CDR1 reads MNHEY; CDR2 reads SMNVEV (reference sequence). The CDR3 has 14 amino acids. Here the CDR3 reads CASSTRTGAGEQYF. CDR3 bases: TGTGCCAGCAGTACCCGGACAGGTGCGGGCGAGCAGTACTTC.

The gene calls are TRBV11-3 and TRBJ2-7; 11 bases are shared with TRBD2. J lost 6 bases, V lost 4 bases, and 11 bases had no gene match. Germline V gene lookup returns CDR1 SGHNT and CDR2 YENEEA. The CDR3 runs to 16 residues. The CDR3 coding sequence is TGTGCCAGCAGCTCTTCCTTAGCGGGGGGGCCTGGCGAGCAGTACTTC. Translation gives CASSSSLAGGPGEQYF.

The chain uses TRBV28 and TRBJ2-2; D unresolved. V lost 3 bases to trimming and J lost 1 base, with 3 bases between them. Germline CDR1 reads MDHEN; CDR2 reads SYDVKM. The CDR3 runs to 13 residues. The CDR3 DNA is TGTGCCAGCAGTTTTGGGAACACCGGGGAGCTGTTTTTT. Residues: CASSFGNTGELFF.

The table lists this clone with a few counts. V gene TRBV2 combines with J gene TRBJ2-1, with D unresolved. Between the trimmed V and J ends, which lost 6 bases and 6 bases, there was a span of 12 bases. The germline V gene encodes CDR1 SNHLY and CDR2 FYNNEI. The length of the CDR3 is 13 residues. The CDR3 spells CASRKSGPNEQFF. Here the CDR3 DNA reads TGTGCCAGCAGAAAGTCGGGTCCCAATGAGCAGTTCTTC.

This clone was seen a handful of times. The chain couples TRBV7-6 to TRBJ2-7, with no clear D. The CDR3 is 14 amino acids. Trimming left V 2 bases short and J 2 bases short, with 10 bases between. In germline, CDR1 is SGHVS, CDR2 FNYEAQ. CDR3 in amino acids: CASSLQATPYEQYF. CDR3 sequence (DNA): TGTGCCAGCAGCTTACAAGCTACCCCCTACGAGCAGTACTTC.

This clone has only one observation. The gene calls are TRBV10-3 and TRBJ1-3, with D possibly being TRBD1 (6 bases). The germline CDR1 and CDR2 sequences are ENHRY and SYGVKD. The CDR3 spans 15 residues. V was trimmed by 10 bases and J by 4 bases, leaving 20 bases between them. CDR3 in DNA: TGTGCCACCGGCTTGAACACAGGGAACGGAAACACCATATATTTT. It codes for CATGLNTGNGNTIYF.

The chain recombines TRBV27 with TRBJ1-1, with a tentative D call TRBD1 (5 bases). Deletions cut 8 bases from V and 4 bases from J, with 17 bases between. CDR1 is MNHEY and CDR2 is SMNVEV in the germline V gene (reference sequence). The CDR3 spans 14 residues. CDR3 DNA: TGTGCCAGCTGCCCGGGGGAATGGGGCACTGAAGCTTTCTTT. It is translated as CASCPGEWGTEAFF.

This sequence joins TRBV20-1 and TRBJ1-2; D gene unclear. This CDR3 has 11 amino acids. Trimming took off 6 bases at V and 2 bases at J, with 7 bases between the two ends. The V gene's germline CDR1 is DFQATT and CDR2 SNEGSKA (reference sequence). The DNA for the CDR3 is TGCAGTGCCCCTCAGAACTATGGCTACACCTTC. This encodes CSAPQNYGYTF.

V is TRBV6-6 and J is TRBJ1-1; D may be TRBD1 (5 bases). Trimming left V 3 bases short and J 1 base short, with 9 bases between. Per the germline V gene, CDR1 is MNHNY and CDR2 is SVGAGI (reference sequence). The CDR3 sequence is 14 residues long. DNA for the CDR3: TGTGCCAGCAGTTATGCCGGACAGAACACTGAAGCTTTCTTT. Translating gives CASSYAGQNTEAFF.

The V call is TRBV6-1, the J call TRBJ2-7; D uncertain. The germline V gene has CDR1 MNHNS and CDR2 SASEGT. The germline V and J ends were trimmed by 6 bases and 6 bases, with 9 bases remaining between them. CDR3 size: 11 residues. Written as DNA, the CDR3 is TGTGCCAGCAGCGGCGGTTCCGAGCAGTACTTC. It codes for CASSGGSEQYF.

The rearrangement uses TRBV5-1 and TRBJ1-3; 9 bases are a match to TRBD1. V lost 4 bases, J lost 4 bases, and 15 bases stayed unmatched. Germline V gives CDR1 SGHRS, CDR2 YFSETQ. This CDR3 is 18 amino acids long. The chain's CDR3 is CASSLSTGGPTLGNTIYF. The CDR3 bases are TGCGCCAGCAGCCTCTCGACAGGGGGTCCTACTCTGGGAAACACCATATATTTT.

The sample holds a few counts of this clone. The chain carries TRBV7-8 and TRBJ2-7, with 8 bases aligning to TRBD1. The CDR3 loop spans 17 amino acids. J lost 5 bases, V lost 5 bases, and 17 bases had no gene match. CDR1 SGHVS and CDR2 FQNEAQ come from the germline V gene. CDR3 region: CASSPPGGRGRLNEQYF. CDR3 sequence (DNA): TGTGCCAGCAGCCCGCCGGGTGGCAGGGGGCGGTTGAACGAGCAGTACTTC.

V gene TRBV5-1 combines with J gene TRBJ1-3; unclear D gene. In germline, CDR1 is SGHRS, CDR2 YFSETQ. The ends were cut back, 4 bases at V and 4 bases at J, with 15 bases in the middle. The CDR3 spans 15 residues. CDR3 protein: CASSTREKSGNTIYF. CDR3 nucleotides: TGCGCCAGCAGCACCCGCGAGAAATCAGGAAACACCATATATTTT.

The chain employs TRBV7-2 and TRBJ1-1; weak D call: TRBD1 (5 bases). The V and J ends lost 3 bases and 10 bases respectively, with 12 bases between them. Per germline, CDR1 SGHTA and CDR2 FQGNSA. The CDR3 runs to 12 residues. The CDR3 reads CASSFGTTGAFF. The DNA of the CDR3 is TGTGCCAGCAGCTTCGGGACTACAGGAGCTTTCTTT.

This clone was seen a few times. V and J are TRBV18 and TRBJ1-2; 7 nucleotides align to TRBD1. The length of the CDR3 is 12 residues. The germline V gene has CDR1 KGHSH and CDR2 LQKENI. The V gene end was trimmed by 3 bases and the J gene end by 6 bases; junction bases not matched to a gene: 1. DNA of the CDR3: TGTGCCAGCTCACCCGACAGGGATGGCTACACCTTC. Translation gives CASSPDRDGYTF.

The CDR3 DNA sequence: TGTGCCAGCAGCGACAGGGTCAGCTCCTACGAGCAGTACTTC. It codes for CASSDRVSSYEQYF. The chain combines TRBV27 with TRBJ2-7; 7 bases align to TRBD1. The V gene end was trimmed by 6 bases and the J gene end by 0 bases; junction bases not matched to a gene: 5. The CDR3 runs to 14 residues. Looked up from germline, CDR1 is MNHEY and CDR2 is SMNVEV (reference sequence).

This clone was observed a few times. The J gene is TRBJ2-3, the V gene TRBV7-9; D is ambiguous. Germline CDR1 and CDR2: SEHNR and FQNEAQ (reference sequence). V lost 1 base to trimming and J lost 4 bases, with 6 bases between them. There are 13 residues in the CDR3. CDR3 sequence: CASSLDGSDTQYF. The CDR3, as DNA: TGTGCCAGCAGCTTAGATGGGTCAGATACGCAGTATTTT.

This clone was observed a handful of times. The chain joins TRBV27 to TRBJ1-3, with a possible D match to TRBD1 (5 bases). Germline loops: CDR1 MNHEY, CDR2 SMNVEV (reference sequence). The germline V and J ends were trimmed by 2 bases and 8 bases, with 16 bases remaining between them. The CDR3 extends over 15 amino acids. The CDR3 DNA reads as TGTGCCAGCAGTTTAGGTGGTCGTGGGGGAGACACCATATATTTT. Protein sequence: CASSLGGRGGDTIYF.

This chain links TRBV29-1 with TRBJ2-1; D remains ambiguous. Germline values: CDR1 SQVTM, CDR2 ANQGSEA. CDR3 length equals 14 residues. Trimming removed 2 bases from V and 9 bases from J, with 17 bases in between. The CDR3 DNA is TGCAGCGTTGAATTCCCCAGGTTACGAGGTGAGCAGTTCTTC. This sequence encodes CSVEFPRLRGEQFF.

As regards this clone: A far larger clone lies a single base away; this is likely a read error. The chain recombines TRBV5-1 with TRBJ2-6; TRBD2 might be the D (6 bases). The CDR3 is 15 amino acids. Germline CDR1 and CDR2: SGHRS and YFSETQ. The V end was cut by 0 bases, the J end by 2 bases, with 6 bases between. CDR3 protein: CASSLERAGANVLTF. The DNA for the CDR3 is TGCGCCAGCAGCTTGGAGCGGGCTGGGGCCAACGTCCTGACTTTC.

This chain uses TRBV5-4 with TRBJ2-7; D possibly uses TRBD1 or TRBD2 (7 bases each). Germline V gene data show CDR1 as SGHNT and CDR2 as YYREEE (reference sequence). Deletions cut 4 bases from V and 2 bases from J, with 16 bases between. There are 15 residues in the CDR3. The CDR3 sequence: CASSPGSGGAYEQYF. For the CDR3, the DNA is TGTGCCAGCAGCCCTGGGTCAGGGGGGGCCTACGAGCAGTACTTC.

The chain recombines TRBV20-1 with TRBJ2-5; D not certain. Germline V gene data show CDR1 as DFQATT and CDR2 as SNEGSKA (reference sequence). The ends were cut back, 3 bases at V and 5 bases at J, with 4 bases in the middle. CDR3 length: 10 amino acids. The CDR3 nucleotides read TGCAGTGCTAGGAGGGAGACCCAGTACTTC. Residues: CSARRETQYF.

This clone was seen only a few times. The rearrangement joins TRBV19 to TRBJ2-3; TRBD2 is a possible D gene (5 bases). The CDR3 is 16 amino acids. V was clipped by 3 bases and J by 1 base, with 14 bases between them. Germline V gene data show CDR1 as LNHDA and CDR2 as SQIVND (reference sequence). CDR3 nucleotides: TGTGCCAGTAGTATCGCCCCCGGGCGGGGCACAGATACGCAGTATTTT. It encodes CASSIAPGRGTDTQYF.

CDR3 in amino acids: CSVGRGRTEAFF. In DNA, the CDR3 is TGCAGCGTTGGGCGAGGGAGGACTGAAGCTTTCTTT. The chain joins TRBV29-1 to TRBJ1-1; the D is unclear. Between the trimmed V and J ends, which lost 4 bases and 5 bases, there was a span of 11 bases. CDR1 is SQVTM, CDR2 ANQGSEA, per germline. This CDR3 spans 12 amino acids.

This rearrangement joins TRBV5-8 to TRBJ1-1; D gene unclear. Trimming shortened V by 4 bases and J by 3 bases, and 13 bases separated the two germline ends. The CDR3 totals 14 residues. Germline V gives CDR1 SGHTS, CDR2 YDEGEE. In DNA form, the CDR3 reads TGTGCCAGCAGCCAGTCGTCAGTGTACACTGAAGCTTTCTTT. This codes for CASSQSSVYTEAFF.